Detailed here is one TCR beta chain. Sequencing was performed with immunoSEQ multiplex PCR; in TCRdb, only in-frame clones are kept and a portion is missing. The repertoire has tens of thousands of clones, around 94% of them found once; the top ten carry roughly 2%. The sample originates from a study of T cell changes during pregnancy in multiple sclerosis. There are 15 residues in the CDR3. CDR1 and CDR2 (germline): SGHRS, YFSETQ. J gave up 0 bases and V 4 bases, and 7 bases lay outside the gene matches. The receptor's source is a female donor in good health, enrolled as a control in a pregnancy study. This chain connects TRBV5-1 to TRBJ2-7, with TRBD1 matching over 7 bases. Material: peripheral blood, obtained in the third trimester of pregnancy. CDR3 sequence: CASSHGQVSSYEQYF. CDR3 in DNA: TGCGCCAGCAGCCACGGACAGGTTAGCTCCTACGAGCAGTACTTC.